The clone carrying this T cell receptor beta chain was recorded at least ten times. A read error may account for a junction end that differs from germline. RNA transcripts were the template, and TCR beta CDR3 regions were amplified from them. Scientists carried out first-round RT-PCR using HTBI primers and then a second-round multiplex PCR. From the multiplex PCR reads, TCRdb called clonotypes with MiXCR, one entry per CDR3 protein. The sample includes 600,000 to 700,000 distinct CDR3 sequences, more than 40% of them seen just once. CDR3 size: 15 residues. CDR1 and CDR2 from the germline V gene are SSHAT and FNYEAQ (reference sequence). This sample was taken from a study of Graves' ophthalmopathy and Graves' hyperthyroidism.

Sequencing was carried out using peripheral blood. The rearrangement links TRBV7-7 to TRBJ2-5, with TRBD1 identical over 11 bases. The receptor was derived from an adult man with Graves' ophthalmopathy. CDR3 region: CASSKRTGGGETQYF. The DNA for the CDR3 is TGTGCTAGCAGCAAAAGGACAGGGGGCGGTGAGACCCAGTACTTC. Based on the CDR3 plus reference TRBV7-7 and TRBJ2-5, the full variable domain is GAGVSQSPRYKVTKRGQDVTLRCDPISSHATLYWYQQALGQGPEFLTYFNYEAQPDKSGLPSDRFSAERPEGSISTLTIQRTEQRDSAMYRCASSKRTGGGETQYFGPGTRLLVL.